What follows are 4 T cell receptor beta chains derived from one specimen sequenced in a study of T cell repertoires in ileal Crohn's disease. Sequencing used immunoSEQ multiplex PCR; TCRdb keeps in-frame clones, though not all of them. The table shows more than 9,000 clones, with around three quarters occurring only once. The sequenced sample consisted of ileal tissue. All receptors derive from an adult with Crohn's disease.

This clone was seen only once. The chain uses TRBV2 and TRBJ1-5; the match to TRBD1 covers 9 bases. CDR3 length: 16 residues. Germline-derived CDR1 and CDR2 are SNHLY and FYNNEI. Trimming took 6 bases from V and 4 from J; bases not matched to a gene: 10. CDR3: CASSSNRGQGNQPQHF. The CDR3 coding sequence is TGTGCCAGCAGCTCCAATCGGGGACAGGGAAATCAGCCCCAGCATTTT.

The V call is TRBV5-4, the J call TRBJ2-1; 11 nucleotides agree with TRBD2. Unmatched junction bases numbered 2, after V lost 3 bases and J lost 3 bases. This CDR3 has 15 residues. The germline V gene encodes CDR1 SGHNT and CDR2 YYREEE (reference sequence). This CDR3 reads CASSSGLAGYNEQFF. The CDR3 coding sequence is TGTGCCAGCAGCTCCGGACTAGCGGGCTACAATGAGCAGTTCTTC.

The rearrangement uses TRBV6-5 and TRBJ2-1, with 9 bases aligning to TRBD1. Per the germline V gene, CDR1 is MNHEY and CDR2 is SVGAGI. The trim removed 8 bases at V and 6 bases at J, leaving 8 bases unmatched. The length of the CDR3 is 14 residues. The CDR3 loop reads CASRRTGVSNEQFF. As DNA, the CDR3 is TGTGCCAGCCGTCGGACAGGGGTAAGCAATGAGCAGTTCTTC.

This clone appeared a single time. The chain carries TRBV10-3 and TRBJ2-7; D gene unclear. The V end was cut by 8 bases, the J end by 5 bases, with 19 bases between. Germline-derived CDR1 and CDR2 are ENHRY and SYGVKD. CDR3 length: 14 residues. The CDR3 spells CAISLEPARNEQYF. CDR3 sequence (DNA): TGTGCCATCTCCCTGGAGCCGGCGAGGAACGAGCAGTACTTC.